A single sample is the source of the 16 T cell receptor beta chains below, sequenced in a study of blood T cell repertoires in COVID-19. TCRdb's copy holds only in-frame clones and misses some; the assay was immunoSEQ multiplex PCR. Of about 180,000 clones in the sample, approximately 85% were seen once. Sequencing was performed on PBMCs or T cells enriched from blood (not recorded which). The receptors originated from a woman aged 30 to 39 who had recovered from COVID-19.

This chain links TRBV7-9 with TRBJ2-3, with 8 bases aligning to TRBD2. CDR3 size: 17 residues. Per the germline V gene, CDR1 is SEHNR and CDR2 is FQNEAQ (reference sequence). The V gene end was trimmed by 5 bases and the J gene end by 2 bases; junction bases not matched to a gene: 12. The CDR3 DNA reads as TGTGCCAGCAGCCGGGGGCTTAGCGGGGAGATCACAGATACGCAGTATTTT. It encodes CASSRGLSGEITDTQYF. Full variable domain (remainder filled in from reference TRBV7-9 and TRBJ2-3): DTGVSQNPRHKITKRGQNVTFRCDPISEHNRLYWYRQTLGQGPEFLTYFQNEAQLEKSRLLSDRFSAERPKGSFSTLEIQRTEQGDSAMYLCASSRGLSGEITDTQYFGPGTRLTVL.

CDR3 protein: CASSPYTGQALNGYTF. The CDR3 region has the DNA TGTGCCAGCAGCCCCTACACAGGACAGGCCCTAAATGGCTACACCTTC. This sequence joins TRBV3-1 (or the pseudogene TRBV3-2) and TRBJ1-2; 7 bases agree with TRBD1. The junction had 14 bases not matched to a gene; V was cut back by 4 bases and J by 6 bases. From germline, CDR1 is LGHDT and CDR2 YNNKEL (reference sequence). The CDR3 runs 16 residues.

The J gene is TRBJ2-7, the V gene TRBV7-6; D not certain. Trimming took 4 bases from V and 2 from J, leaving 9 bases between them. The CDR3 spans 13 residues. Germline V gene lookup returns CDR1 SGHVS and CDR2 FNYEAQ. The CDR3 region is CASSSRGPYEQYF. The CDR3 DNA is TGTGCCAGCAGCTCCCGCGGCCCCTACGAGCAGTACTTC.

The chain employs TRBV5-4 and TRBJ2-5; no reliable D call. The V end lost 4 bases, the J end lost 1 base, and 17 bases lay between the germline ends. Germline V gene data show CDR1 as SGHNT and CDR2 as YYREEE (reference sequence). The CDR3 is made up of 16 amino acids. The CDR3 DNA sequence: TGTGCCAGCAGCAATGCGCAGCGTAGCCTCCAAGAGACCCAGTACTTC. Translated, it gives CASSNAQRSLQETQYF.

The CDR3 sequence is CASSLVAGGETGELFF. CDR3 DNA: TGCGCCAGCAGCTTGGTCGCGGGAGGGGAGACCGGGGAGCTGTTTTTT. This chain links TRBV5-1 with TRBJ2-2; 9 nucleotides align to TRBD2. J lost 5 bases, V lost 0 bases, and 5 bases had no gene match. This CDR3 has 16 residues. Germline CDR1 and CDR2: SGHRS and YFSETQ.

The chain employs TRBV2 and TRBJ2-1, with D possibly TRBD2 on 5 matching bases. The V gene lost 7 bases and the J gene lost 8 bases, with 18 bases spanning the gap. This CDR3 spans 14 amino acids. Germline CDR1 and CDR2: SNHLY and FYNNEI. Here the CDR3 reads CASIGLSSSDEQFF. The CDR3 region has the DNA TGTGCCAGCATTGGACTCTCCTCATCGGATGAGCAGTTCTTC.

This clone was detected a few times. This sequence joins TRBV2 and TRBJ1-1; tentatively, D is TRBD1 (6 bases). The CDR3 runs 13 residues. Germline V lookup: CDR1 SNHLY, CDR2 FYNNEI. Trimming removed 10 bases at V and 1 base at J, with 13 bases between. The CDR3 loop reads CATTQGENTEAFF. In DNA form, the CDR3 reads TGTGCCACCACACAGGGAGAGAACACTGAAGCTTTCTTT.

The rearrangement uses TRBV7-6 and TRBJ2-7, with 9 bases lining up with TRBD1. The CDR3 consists of 14 residues. Trimming removed 5 bases from V and 4 bases from J; junction bases left unmatched: 6. Looked up from germline, CDR1 is SGHVS and CDR2 is FNYEAQ. The DNA for the CDR3 is TGTGCCAGCAGCACCAGACAGGGGGGTTACGAGCAGTACTTC. It specifies CASSTRQGGYEQYF.

The chain uses TRBV27 and TRBJ2-5; no reliable D call. V shed 2 bases and J shed 10 bases, with 11 bases lying between them. This CDR3 region has 12 residues. The germline V gene has CDR1 MNHEY and CDR2 SMNVEV (reference sequence). The CDR3 loop reads CASSLPAGDQYF. CDR3 coding DNA: TGTGCCAGCAGTTTACCCGCCGGTGACCAGTACTTC.

The V call is TRBV18, the J call TRBJ2-3; 9 bases are a match to TRBD1. The ends lost 6 bases at V and 0 bases at J; junction bases unmatched: 10. Germline V CDR1 and CDR2: KGHSH, LQKENI. This CDR3 has 17 amino acids. The CDR3 sequence is CASSADRGPFSTDTQYF. The DNA of the CDR3 is TGTGCCAGCTCCGCGGACAGGGGACCATTTAGCACAGATACGCAGTATTTT.

The V call is TRBV2, the J call TRBJ2-2; D might be TRBD1 (6 bases). Trimming stripped 0 bases from V and 5 bases from J, with 13 bases between. Per the germline V gene, CDR1 is SNHLY and CDR2 is FYNNEI. This CDR3 contains 16 residues. CDR3 loop: CASSEATGIQTGELFF. DNA of the CDR3: TGTGCCAGCAGTGAAGCAACAGGGATTCAAACCGGGGAGCTGTTTTTT.

The chain couples TRBV3-1 (or the pseudogene TRBV3-2) to TRBJ2-2; possibly TRBD2 for D (6 bases). V gave up 0 bases and J gave up 6 bases, with 29 bases separating them. Germline CDR1 LGHDT, CDR2 YNNKEL (reference sequence). This CDR3 spans 21 amino acids. CDR3 loop: CASSQEGSRTPYGSWAGELFF. CDR3 nucleotide sequence: TGTGCCAGCAGCCAAGAAGGGTCCAGGACTCCATACGGGAGCTGGGCCGGGGAGCTGTTTTTT.

The chain carries TRBV2 and TRBJ2-1; TRBD2 might be the D (6 bases). The CDR3 has 15 residues. Germline lookup yields CDR1 SNHLY and CDR2 FYNNEI. V lost 6 bases to trimming and J lost 6 bases, with 18 bases between them. The CDR3 spells CASSTEPFGSNEQFF. The CDR3 region has the DNA TGTGCCAGCAGCACCGAGCCGTTCGGGAGCAATGAGCAGTTCTTC. Supplemented by reference TRBV2 and TRBJ2-1, the full variable domain reads EPEVTQTPSHQVTQMGQEVILRCVPISNHLYFYWYRQILGQKVEFLVSFYNNEISEKSEIFDDQFSVERPDGSNFTLKIRSTKLEDSAMYFCASSTEPFGSNEQFFGPGTRLTVL.

This clone was seen once. The genes are TRBV28 and TRBJ1-2, with 8 bases lining up with TRBD1. The CDR3 contains 12 residues. The V segment lost 4 bases and the J segment 8 bases; nucleotides outside the gene matches: 3. CDR1 is MDHEN and CDR2 is SYDVKM in the germline V gene. The CDR3 nucleotides read TGTGCCAGCAGTTCAGGGGGCCTCGGCTACACCTTC. Amino acid sequence: CASSSGGLGYTF.

The chain has TRBV19 and TRBJ2-1, with 7 positions matching TRBD2. V trimming: 7 bases; J trimming: 8 bases; junction bases outside the gene matches: 17. CDR3 length equals 16 residues. Germline V CDR1 and CDR2: LNHDA, SQIVND (reference sequence). For the CDR3, the DNA is TGTGCCAGTAAGCGAGGGCTAGCGGCCCAAGGCGATGAGCAGTTCTTC. Protein product: CASKRGLAAQGDEQFF.

The chain recombines TRBV6-1 with TRBJ1-1; 9 bases are a match to TRBD1. The trim removed 2 bases at V and 11 bases at J, leaving 9 bases unmatched. The germline V gene encodes CDR1 MNHNS and CDR2 SASEGT. The CDR3 is 14 amino acids. CDR3 amino acids: CASSESGRTGDAFF. CDR3 sequence (DNA): TGTGCCAGCAGTGAATCAGGCCGGACAGGGGATGCTTTCTTT.